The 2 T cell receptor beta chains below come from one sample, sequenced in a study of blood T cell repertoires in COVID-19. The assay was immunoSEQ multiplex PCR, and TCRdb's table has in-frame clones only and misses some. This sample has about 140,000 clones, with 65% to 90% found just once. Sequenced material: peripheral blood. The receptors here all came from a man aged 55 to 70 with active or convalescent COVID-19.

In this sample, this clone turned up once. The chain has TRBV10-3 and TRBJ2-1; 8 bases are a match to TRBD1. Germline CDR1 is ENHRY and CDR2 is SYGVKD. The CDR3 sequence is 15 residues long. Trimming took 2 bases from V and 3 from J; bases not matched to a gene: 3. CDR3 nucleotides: TGTGCCATCAGTGAGCCCGGGACAGGCTACAATGAGCAGTTCTTC. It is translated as CAISEPGTGYNEQFF.

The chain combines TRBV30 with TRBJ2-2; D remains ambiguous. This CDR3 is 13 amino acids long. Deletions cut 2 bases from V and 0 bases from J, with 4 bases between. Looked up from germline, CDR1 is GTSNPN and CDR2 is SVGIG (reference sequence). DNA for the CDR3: TGTGCCTGGAGTCGTCCGAACACCGGGGAGCTGTTTTTT. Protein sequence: CAWSRPNTGELFF.